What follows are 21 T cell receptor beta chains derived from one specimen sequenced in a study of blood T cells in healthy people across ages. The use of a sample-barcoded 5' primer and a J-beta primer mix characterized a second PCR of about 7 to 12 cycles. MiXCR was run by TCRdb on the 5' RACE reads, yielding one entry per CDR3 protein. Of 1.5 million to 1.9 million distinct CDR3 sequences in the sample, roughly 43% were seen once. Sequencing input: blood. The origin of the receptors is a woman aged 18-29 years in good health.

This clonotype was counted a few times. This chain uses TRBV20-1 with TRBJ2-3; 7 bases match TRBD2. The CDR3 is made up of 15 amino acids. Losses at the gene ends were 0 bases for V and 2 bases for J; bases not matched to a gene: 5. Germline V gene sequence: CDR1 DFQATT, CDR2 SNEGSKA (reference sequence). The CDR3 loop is CSARDREDNTDTQYF. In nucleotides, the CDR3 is TGCAGTGCTAGAGATCGGGAGGACAACACAGATACGCAGTATTTT.

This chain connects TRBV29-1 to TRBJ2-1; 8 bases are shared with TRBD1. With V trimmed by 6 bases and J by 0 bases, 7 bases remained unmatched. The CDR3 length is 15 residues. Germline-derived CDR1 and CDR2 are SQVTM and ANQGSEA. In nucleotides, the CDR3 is TGCAGCGTGCCCGGACAGGGTTCCTCCTACAATGAGCAGTTCTTC. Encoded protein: CSVPGQGSSYNEQFF.

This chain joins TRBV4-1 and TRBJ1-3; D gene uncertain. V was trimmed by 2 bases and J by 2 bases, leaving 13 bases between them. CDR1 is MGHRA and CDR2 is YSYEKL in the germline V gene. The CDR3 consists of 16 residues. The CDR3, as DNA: TGCGCCAGCAGCCAATTGGCGGGGATCGCTGGAAACACCATATATTTT. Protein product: CASSQLAGIAGNTIYF.

The CDR3 reads CASSQGNKRGILAKNIQYF. In DNA, the CDR3 is TGTGCCAGCAGCCAGGGGAACAAGCGGGGGATATTAGCCAAAAACATTCAGTACTTC. The rearrangement links TRBV7-8 to TRBJ2-4, with TRBD2 matching 8 bases. Trimming cost V 5 bases and J 0 bases; bases outside gene matches: 15. The CDR3 totals 19 residues. Per the germline V gene, CDR1 is SGHVS and CDR2 is FQNEAQ.

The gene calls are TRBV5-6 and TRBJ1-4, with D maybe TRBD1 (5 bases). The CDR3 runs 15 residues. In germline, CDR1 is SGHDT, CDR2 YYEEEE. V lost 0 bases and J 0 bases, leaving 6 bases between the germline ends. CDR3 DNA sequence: TGTGCCAGCAGCTTGGAGGACACAACTAATGAAAAACTGTTTTTT. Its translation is CASSLEDTTNEKLFF. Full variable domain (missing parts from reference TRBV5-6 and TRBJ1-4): DAGVTQSPTHLIKTRGQQVTLRCSPKSGHDTVSWYQQALGQGPQFIFQYYEEEERQRGNFPDRFSGHQFPNYSSELNVNALLLGDSALYLCASSLEDTTNEKLFFGSGTQLSVL.

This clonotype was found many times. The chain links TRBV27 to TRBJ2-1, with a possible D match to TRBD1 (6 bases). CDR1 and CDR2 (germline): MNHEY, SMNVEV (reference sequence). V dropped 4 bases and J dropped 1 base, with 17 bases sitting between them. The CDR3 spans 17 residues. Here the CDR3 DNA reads TGTGCCAGCAGTTCCACCACAGGGTGGGGTTCCTACAATGAGCAGTTCTTC. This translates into CASSSTTGWGSYNEQFF.

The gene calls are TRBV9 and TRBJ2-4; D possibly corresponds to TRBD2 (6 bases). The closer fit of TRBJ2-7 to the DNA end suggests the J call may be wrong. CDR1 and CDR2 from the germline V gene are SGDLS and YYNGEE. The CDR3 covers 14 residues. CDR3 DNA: TGTGCCAGCAGCGTAGGGGACTTTACCTACGAGCAGTACTTC. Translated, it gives CASSVGDFTYEQYF.

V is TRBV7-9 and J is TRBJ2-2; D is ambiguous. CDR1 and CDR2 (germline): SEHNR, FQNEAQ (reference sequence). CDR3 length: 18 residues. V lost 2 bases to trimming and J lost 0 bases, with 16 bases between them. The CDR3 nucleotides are TGTGCCAGCAGCTTACCACGTCAAGAGATTCCGAACACCGGGGAGCTGTTTTTT. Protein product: CASSLPRQEIPNTGELFF.

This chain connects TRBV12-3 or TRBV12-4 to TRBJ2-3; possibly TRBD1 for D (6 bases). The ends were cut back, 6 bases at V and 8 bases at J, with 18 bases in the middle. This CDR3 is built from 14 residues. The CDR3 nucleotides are TGTGCCAGCAGCCCGATGGGGGCCAGAGGTACGCAGTATTTT. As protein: CASSPMGARGTQYF.

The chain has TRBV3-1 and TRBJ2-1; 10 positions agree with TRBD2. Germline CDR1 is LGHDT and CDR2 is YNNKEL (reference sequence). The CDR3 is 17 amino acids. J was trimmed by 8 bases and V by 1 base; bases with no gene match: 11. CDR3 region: CASSQVLGTSVLDEQFF. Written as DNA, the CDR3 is TGTGCCAGCAGCCAAGTTTTGGGGACTAGCGTGTTGGATGAGCAGTTCTTC.

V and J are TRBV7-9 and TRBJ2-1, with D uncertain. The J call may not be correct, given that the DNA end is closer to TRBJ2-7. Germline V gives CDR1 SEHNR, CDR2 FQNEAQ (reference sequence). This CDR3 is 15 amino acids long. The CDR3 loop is CASSLAASSYNEQYF. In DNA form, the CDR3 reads TGTGCCAGCAGCTTAGCGGCCAGCTCCTACAATGAGCAGTACTTC.

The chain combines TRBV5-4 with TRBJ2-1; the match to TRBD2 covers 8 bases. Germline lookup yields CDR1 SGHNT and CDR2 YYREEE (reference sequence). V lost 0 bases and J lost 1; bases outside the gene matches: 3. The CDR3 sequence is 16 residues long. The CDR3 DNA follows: TGTGCCAGCAGCTTGGGTCCGGGAGGGTCCTACAATGAGCAGTTCTTC. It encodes CASSLGPGGSYNEQFF.

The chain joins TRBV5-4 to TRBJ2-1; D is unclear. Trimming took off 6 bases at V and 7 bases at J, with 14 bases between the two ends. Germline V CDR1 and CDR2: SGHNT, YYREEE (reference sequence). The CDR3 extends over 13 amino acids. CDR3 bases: TGTGCCAGCAAACTTTCTGTGGCGAATGAGCAGTTCTTC. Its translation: CASKLSVANEQFF.

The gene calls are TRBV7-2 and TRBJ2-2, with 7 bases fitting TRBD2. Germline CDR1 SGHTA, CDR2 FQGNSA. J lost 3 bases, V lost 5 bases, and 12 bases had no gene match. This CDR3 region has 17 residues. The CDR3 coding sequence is TGTGCCAGCAGCCCGACATATGAAAGCGGGGACACCGGGGAGCTGTTTTTT. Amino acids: CASSPTYESGDTGELFF.

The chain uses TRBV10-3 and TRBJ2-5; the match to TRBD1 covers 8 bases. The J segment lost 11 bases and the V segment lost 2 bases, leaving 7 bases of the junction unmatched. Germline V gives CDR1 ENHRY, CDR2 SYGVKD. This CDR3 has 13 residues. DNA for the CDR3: TGTGCCATCAGTGAGCCAGGGGGCCCTGAGCAGTACTTC. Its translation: CAISEPGGPEQYF.

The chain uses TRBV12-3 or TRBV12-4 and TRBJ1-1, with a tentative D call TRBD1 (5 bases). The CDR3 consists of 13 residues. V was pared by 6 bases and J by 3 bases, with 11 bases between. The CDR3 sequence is CASSIQDYTEAFF. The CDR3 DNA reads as TGTGCCAGCAGCATACAGGATTACACTGAAGCTTTCTTT.

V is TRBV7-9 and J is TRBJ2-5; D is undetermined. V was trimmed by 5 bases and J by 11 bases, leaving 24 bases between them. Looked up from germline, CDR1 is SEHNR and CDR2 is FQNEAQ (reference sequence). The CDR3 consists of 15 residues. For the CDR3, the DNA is TGTGCCAGCAGCCCGAAACCGAGCTCGATCAATGAGCAGTACTTC. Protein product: CASSPKPSSINEQYF.

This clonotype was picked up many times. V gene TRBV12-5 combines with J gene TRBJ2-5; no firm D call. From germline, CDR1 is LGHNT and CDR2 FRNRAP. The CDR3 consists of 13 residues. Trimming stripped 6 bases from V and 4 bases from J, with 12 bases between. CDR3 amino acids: CASGRTAPETQYF. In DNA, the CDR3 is TGTGCTAGTGGACGAACAGCCCCAGAGACCCAGTACTTC.

CDR3 region: CASSSGVIYEQYF. The CDR3 DNA sequence: TGTGCCAGCAGCTCCGGGGTCATATACGAGCAGTACTTC. This chain connects TRBV11-2 to TRBJ2-5; tentatively, D is TRBD2 (5 bases). The J call is doubtful: the DNA matches TRBJ2-7 better. The CDR3 covers 13 residues. Germline V gives CDR1 SGHAT, CDR2 FQNNGV.

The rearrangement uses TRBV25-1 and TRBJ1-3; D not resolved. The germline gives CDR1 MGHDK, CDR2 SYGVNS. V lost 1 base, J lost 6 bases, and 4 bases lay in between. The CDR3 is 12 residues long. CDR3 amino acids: CASSELENTIYF. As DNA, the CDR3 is TGTGCCAGCAGTGAATTGGAAAACACCATATATTTT.

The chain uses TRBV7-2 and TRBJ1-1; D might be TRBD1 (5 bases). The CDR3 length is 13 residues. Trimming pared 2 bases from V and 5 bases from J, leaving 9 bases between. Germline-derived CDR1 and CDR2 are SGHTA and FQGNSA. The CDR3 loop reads CASSLHWGTEAFF. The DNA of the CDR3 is TGTGCCAGCAGCTTACACTGGGGGACTGAAGCTTTCTTT.